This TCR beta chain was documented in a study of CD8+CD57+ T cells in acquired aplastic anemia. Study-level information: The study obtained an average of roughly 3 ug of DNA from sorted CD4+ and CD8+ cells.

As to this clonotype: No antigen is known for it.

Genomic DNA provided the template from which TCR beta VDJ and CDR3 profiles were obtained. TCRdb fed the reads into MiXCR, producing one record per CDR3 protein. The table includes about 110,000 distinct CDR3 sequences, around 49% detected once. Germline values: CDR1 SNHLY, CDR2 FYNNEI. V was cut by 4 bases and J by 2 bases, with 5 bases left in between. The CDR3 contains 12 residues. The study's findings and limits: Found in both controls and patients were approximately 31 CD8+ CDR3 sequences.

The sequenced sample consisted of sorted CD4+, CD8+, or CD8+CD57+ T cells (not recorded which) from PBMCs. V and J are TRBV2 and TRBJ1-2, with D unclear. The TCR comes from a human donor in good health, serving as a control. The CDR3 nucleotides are TGTGCCAGCAGTGCGGCAAACTATGGCTACACCTTC. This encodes CASSAANYGYTF.